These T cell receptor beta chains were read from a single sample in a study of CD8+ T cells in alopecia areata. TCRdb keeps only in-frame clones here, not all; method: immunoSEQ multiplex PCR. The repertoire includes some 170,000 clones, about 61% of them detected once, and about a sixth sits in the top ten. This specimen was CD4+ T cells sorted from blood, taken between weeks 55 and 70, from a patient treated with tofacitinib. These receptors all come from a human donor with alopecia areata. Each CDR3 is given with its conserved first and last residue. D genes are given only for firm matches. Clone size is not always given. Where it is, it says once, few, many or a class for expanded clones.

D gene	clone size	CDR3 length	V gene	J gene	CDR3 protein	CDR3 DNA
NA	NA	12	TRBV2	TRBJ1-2	CASSVPPAGYTF	TGTGCCAGCAGTGTGCCCCCTGCGGGCTACACCTTC
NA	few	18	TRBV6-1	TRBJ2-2	CASSEEWLAGANTGELFF	TGTGCCAGCAGTGAGGAGTGGCTGGCGGGTGCGAACACCGGGGAGCTGTTTTTT
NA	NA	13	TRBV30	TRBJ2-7	CAWSGTSSTPQYF	TGTGCCTGGAGTGGAACTAGCAGCACCCCCCAGTACTTC
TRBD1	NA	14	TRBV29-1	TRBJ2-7	CSASGTGNSYEQYF	TGCAGCGCGTCCGGGACAGGGAATTCCTACGAGCAGTACTTC
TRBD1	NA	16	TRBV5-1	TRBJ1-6	CASSFQPGQGNSPLHF	TGCGCCAGCAGCTTCCAACCGGGACAGGGGAATTCACCCCTCCACTTT
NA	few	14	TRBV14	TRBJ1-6	CASSIKAYNSPLHF	TGTGCCAGCAGTATAAAGGCGTATAATTCACCCCTCCACTTT
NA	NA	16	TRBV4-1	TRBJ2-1	CASSQDMGTYYNEQFF	TGCGCCAGCAGCCAAGATATGGGCACCTACTACAATGAGCAGTTCTTC
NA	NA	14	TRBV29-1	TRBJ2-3	CSVVRGISTDTQYF	TGCAGCGTTGTTCGAGGGATAAGCACAGATACGCAGTATTTT
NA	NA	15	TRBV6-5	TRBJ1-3	CASSYRGATGNTIYF	TGTGCCAGCAGTTATCGGGGAGCGACAGGAAACACCATATATTTT
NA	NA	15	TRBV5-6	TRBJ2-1	CASSLPEGPYNEQFF	TGTGCCAGCAGCTTGCCAGAGGGCCCCTACAATGAGCAGTTCTTC
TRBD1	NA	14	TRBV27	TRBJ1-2	CASSHKQGNYGYTF	TGTGCCAGCAGTCACAAACAGGGGAACTATGGCTACACCTTC
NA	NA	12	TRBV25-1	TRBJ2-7	CASRDSPYEQYF	TGTGCCAGCAGGGACAGCCCCTACGAGCAGTACTTC
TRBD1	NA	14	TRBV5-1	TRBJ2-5	CASSVGQAWETQYF	TGCGCCAGCAGCGTAGGACAGGCGTGGGAGACCCAGTACTTC
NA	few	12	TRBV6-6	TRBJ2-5	CASSYSRETQYF	TGTGCCAGCAGTTATTCCCGAGAGACCCAGTACTTC
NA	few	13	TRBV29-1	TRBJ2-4	CSAEGGRGDIQYF	TGCAGCGCAGAGGGTGGACGCGGGGACATTCAGTACTTC
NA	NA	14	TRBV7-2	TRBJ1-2	CASSGGAGVYGYTF	TGTGCCAGCAGCGGGGGTGCAGGGGTCTATGGCTACACCTTC
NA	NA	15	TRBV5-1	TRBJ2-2	CASSLPRDTAGELFF	TGCGCCAGCAGCTTGCCGCGGGACACAGCCGGGGAGCTGTTTTTT
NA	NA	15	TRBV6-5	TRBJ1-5	CASSHGTGGNQPQHF	TGTGCCAGCAGTCACGGGACTGGTGGCAATCAGCCCCAGCATTTT
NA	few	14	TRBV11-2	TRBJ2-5	CASSLEGSAWTQYF	TGTGCCAGCAGCTTAGAGGGGTCGGCATGGACCCAGTACTTC
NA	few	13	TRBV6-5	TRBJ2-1	CASSYSVADEQFF	TGTGCCAGCAGTTACTCAGTGGCGGATGAGCAGTTCTTC
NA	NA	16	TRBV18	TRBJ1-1	CASSPARGGSGTEAFF	TGTGCCAGCTCACCCGCTCGAGGGGGGTCGGGCACTGAAGCTTTCTTT
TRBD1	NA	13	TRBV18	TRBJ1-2	CASSPGTALGYTF	TGTGCCAGCTCACCAGGGACAGCCCTTGGCTACACCTTC
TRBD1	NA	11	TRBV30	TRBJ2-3	CAWTGTGTQYF	TGTGCCTGGACCGGGACAGGGACGCAGTATTTT
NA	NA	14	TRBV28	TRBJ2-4	CAVKFDRAKNIQYF	TGTGCCGTGAAATTCGACAGAGCCAAAAACATTCAGTACTTC
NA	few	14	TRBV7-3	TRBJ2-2	CASRAWGAPGELFF	TGTGCCAGCAGGGCGTGGGGGGCGCCCGGGGAGCTGTTTTTT
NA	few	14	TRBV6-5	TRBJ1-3	CASKEIFSGNTIYF	TGTGCCAGCAAGGAGATCTTCTCTGGAAACACCATATATTTT
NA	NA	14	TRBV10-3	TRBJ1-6	CAISDDRSPVFFHF	TGTGCCATCAGTGATGACAGGTCACCGGTTTTCTTCCACTTT
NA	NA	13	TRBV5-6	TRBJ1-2	CASRTGLFRGYTF	TGTGCCAGCAGGACTGGGTTATTCAGGGGCTACACCTTC
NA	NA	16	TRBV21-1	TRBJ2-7	CASNRNKNGSSYEQYF	TGTGCCAGCAACCGAAACAAAAACGGGAGCTCCTACGAGCAGTACTTC